This T cell receptor beta chain comes out of a study of OX40 agonist ivuxolimab in advanced cancers. Study-level information: Patients were treated with intravenous ivuxolimab, dosed at 0.01 to 10 mg/kg and infused every 2 weeks. Study-wide points: Antigen specificity was not determined for the expanded peripheral T cells.

On this clone: What it recognizes is unknown.

Germline lookup yields CDR1 ENHRY and CDR2 SYGVKD. The CDR3 is 13 amino acids. Between the trimmed V and J ends, which lost 6 bases and 1 base, there was a span of 9 bases. Repertoires were generated with immunoSEQ multiplex PCR, while TCRdb's copy carries only in-frame clones and drops some. The repertoire includes 26,000 or so clones, 76% of them detected once, and approximately 14% sits in the top ten. The rearrangement links TRBV10-3 to TRBJ1-1, with D tentatively TRBD1 (6 bases). Here the sequenced sample was CD4+ or CD8+ T cells sorted from blood, taken in a trial of the OX40 agonist ivuxolimab. This TCR came from an adult with an advanced solid tumor such as melanoma, head and neck, liver or kidney cancer. The CDR3 coding sequence is TGTGCCATCAGCCTGACAGGGAACACTGAAGCTTTCTTT. Amino acid sequence: CAISLTGNTEAFF.